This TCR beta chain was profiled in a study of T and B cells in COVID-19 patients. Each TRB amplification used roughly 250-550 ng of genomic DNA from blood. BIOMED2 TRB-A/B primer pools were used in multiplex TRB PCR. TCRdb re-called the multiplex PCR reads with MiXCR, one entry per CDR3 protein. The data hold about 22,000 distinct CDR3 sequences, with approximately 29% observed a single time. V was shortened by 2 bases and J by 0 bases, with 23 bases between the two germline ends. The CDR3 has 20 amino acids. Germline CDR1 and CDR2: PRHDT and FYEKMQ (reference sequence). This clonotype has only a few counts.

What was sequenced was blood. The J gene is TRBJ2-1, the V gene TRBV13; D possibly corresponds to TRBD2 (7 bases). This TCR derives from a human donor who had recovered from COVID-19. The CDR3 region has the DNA TGTGCCAGCAGCTTACTGGGGCCTAGCGGACAGTTGAGCTCCTACAATGAGCAGTTCTTC. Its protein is CASSLLGPSGQLSSYNEQFF.